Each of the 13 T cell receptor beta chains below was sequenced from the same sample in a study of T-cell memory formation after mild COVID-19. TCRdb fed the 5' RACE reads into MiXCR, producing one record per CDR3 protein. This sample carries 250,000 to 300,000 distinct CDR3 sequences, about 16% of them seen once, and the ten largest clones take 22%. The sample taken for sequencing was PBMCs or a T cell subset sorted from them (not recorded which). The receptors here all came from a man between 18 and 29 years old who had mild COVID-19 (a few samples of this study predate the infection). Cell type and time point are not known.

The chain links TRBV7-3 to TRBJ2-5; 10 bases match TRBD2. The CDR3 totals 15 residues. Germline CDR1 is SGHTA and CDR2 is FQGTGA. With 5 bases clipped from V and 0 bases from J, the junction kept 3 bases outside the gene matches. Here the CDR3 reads CASSRTSGNQETQYF. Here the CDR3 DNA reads TGTGCCAGCAGCCGGACTAGCGGAAACCAAGAGACCCAGTACTTC.

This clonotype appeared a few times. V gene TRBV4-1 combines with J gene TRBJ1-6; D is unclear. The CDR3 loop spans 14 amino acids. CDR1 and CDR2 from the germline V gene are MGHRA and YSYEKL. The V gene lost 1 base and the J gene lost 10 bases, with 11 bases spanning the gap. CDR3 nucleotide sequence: TGCGCCAGCAGCCAAGCCGGACTCGGATCACCCCTCCACTTT. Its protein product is CASSQAGLGSPLHF.

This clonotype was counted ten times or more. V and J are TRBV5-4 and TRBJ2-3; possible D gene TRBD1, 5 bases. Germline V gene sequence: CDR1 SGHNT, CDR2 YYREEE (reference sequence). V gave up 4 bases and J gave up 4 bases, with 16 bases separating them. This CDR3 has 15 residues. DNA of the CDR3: TGTGCCAGCAGCACCCCAGGGTGGCGGTCAGATACGCAGTATTTT. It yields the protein CASSTPGWRSDTQYF.

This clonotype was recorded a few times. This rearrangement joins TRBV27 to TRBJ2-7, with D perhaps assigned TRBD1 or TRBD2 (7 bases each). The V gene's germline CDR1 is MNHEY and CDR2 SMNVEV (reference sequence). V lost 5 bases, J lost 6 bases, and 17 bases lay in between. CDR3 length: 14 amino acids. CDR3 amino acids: CASSRGGGGSEQYF. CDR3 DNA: TGTGCCAGCAGTAGGGGGGGAGGGGGCAGCGAGCAGTACTTC.

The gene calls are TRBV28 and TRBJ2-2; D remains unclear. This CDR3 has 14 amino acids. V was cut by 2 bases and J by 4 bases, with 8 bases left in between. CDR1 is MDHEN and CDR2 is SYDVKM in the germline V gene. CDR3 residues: CASSLLTGTGELFF. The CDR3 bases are TGTGCCAGCAGTTTACTAACCGGCACCGGGGAGCTGTTTTTT.

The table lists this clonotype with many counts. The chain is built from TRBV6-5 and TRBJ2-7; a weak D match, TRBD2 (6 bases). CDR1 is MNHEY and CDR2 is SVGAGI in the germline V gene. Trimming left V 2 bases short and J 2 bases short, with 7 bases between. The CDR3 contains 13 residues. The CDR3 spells CASSYGEAYEQYF. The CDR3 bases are TGTGCCAGCAGTTACGGGGAGGCCTACGAGCAGTACTTC.

CDR3 DNA: TGTGCCAGCAGTGCGACAGGGGGTGACTATGGCTACACCTTC. It specifies CASSATGGDYGYTF. The chain is built from TRBV6-1 and TRBJ1-2, with 9 bases identical to TRBD1. V lost 4 bases to trimming and J lost 3 bases; unmatched junction nucleotides: 3. CDR3 length: 14 amino acids. The germline V gene has CDR1 MNHNS and CDR2 SASEGT.

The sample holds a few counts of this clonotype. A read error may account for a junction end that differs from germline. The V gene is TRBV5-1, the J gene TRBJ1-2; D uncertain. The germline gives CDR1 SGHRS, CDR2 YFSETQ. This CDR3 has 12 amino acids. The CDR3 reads CASRLGYYGYTF. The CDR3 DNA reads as TGCGCCAGCAGATTGGGGTACTATGGCTACACCTTC. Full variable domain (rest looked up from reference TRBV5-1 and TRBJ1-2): KAGVTQTPRYLIKTRGQQVTLSCSPISGHRSVSWYQQTPGQGLQFLFEYFSETQRNKGNFPGRFSGRQFSNSRSEMNVSTLELGDSALYLCASRLGYYGYTFGSGTRLTVV.

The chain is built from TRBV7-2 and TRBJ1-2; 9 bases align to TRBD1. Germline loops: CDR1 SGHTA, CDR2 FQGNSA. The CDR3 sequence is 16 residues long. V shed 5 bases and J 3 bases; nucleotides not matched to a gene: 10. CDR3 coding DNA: TGTGCCAGCAGCCTTATAGGACAGGGGTATGACTATGGCTACACCTTC. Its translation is CASSLIGQGYDYGYTF.

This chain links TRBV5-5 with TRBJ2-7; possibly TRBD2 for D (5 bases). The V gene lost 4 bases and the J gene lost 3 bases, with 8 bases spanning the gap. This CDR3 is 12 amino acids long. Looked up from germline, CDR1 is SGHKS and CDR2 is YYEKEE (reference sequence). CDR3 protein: CASSPGIYEQYF. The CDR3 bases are TGTGCCAGCAGCCCCGGGATCTACGAGCAGTACTTC.

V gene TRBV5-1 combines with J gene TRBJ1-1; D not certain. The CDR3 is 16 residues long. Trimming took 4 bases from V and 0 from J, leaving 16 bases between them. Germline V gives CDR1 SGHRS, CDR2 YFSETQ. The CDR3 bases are TGCGCCAGCAGCCTCCGGACGGAACCAATGAACACTGAAGCTTTCTTT. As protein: CASSLRTEPMNTEAFF.

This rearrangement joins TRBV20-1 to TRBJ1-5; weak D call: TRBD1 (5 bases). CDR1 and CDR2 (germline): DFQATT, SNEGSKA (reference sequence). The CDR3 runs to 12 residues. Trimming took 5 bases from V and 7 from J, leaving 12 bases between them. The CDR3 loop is CSAGQGGQPQHF. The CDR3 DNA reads TGCAGTGCTGGCCAGGGAGGACAGCCCCAGCATTTT.

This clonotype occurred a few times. The CDR3: CASSLGSGVSNQPQHF. The CDR3 DNA sequence: TGTGCCAGCAGCTTAGGTTCAGGGGTCTCCAATCAGCCCCAGCATTTT. The chain joins TRBV13 to TRBJ1-5; D possibly corresponds to TRBD1 (6 bases). The CDR3 contains 16 residues. Trimming removed 0 bases from V and 3 bases from J, with 12 bases in between. Germline CDR1 reads PRHDT; CDR2 reads FYEKMQ (reference sequence).